This record covers a single TCR beta chain. Its cognate antigen is unknown. The PCR used 60 Vbeta and 13 Jbeta primers. TCRdb keeps only in-frame clones here, not all; method: immunoSEQ multiplex PCR. The data hold some 250,000 clones, with roughly 80% observed a single time. The sample is drawn from a study of cytomegalovirus exposure and HLA in healthy donors. Whole-study context: HLA-typed donors were the source of some 85 million unique TCRs, which an early data release held. General study points: In the analysis, some V segments, TRBV6-2 and TRBV6-3 included, were excluded as indistinguishable.

Germline CDR1 and CDR2: SGHTA and FQGNSA. CDR3 length: 15 residues. The V end lost 3 bases, the J end lost 1 base, and 9 bases lay between the germline ends. Sequenced material: PBMCs. This chain links TRBV7-2 with TRBJ2-2; perhaps TRBD1 as D (6 bases). The sequence was obtained from a woman aged 40 to 50 in good health and CMV-seropositive. In DNA, the CDR3 is TGTGCCAGCAGCTTCGCGGACAGGAACACCGGGGAGCTGTTTTTT. Translated: CASSFADRNTGELFF.